Listed here are 20 T cell receptor beta chains from one sample, sequenced in a study of blood T cell repertoires in COVID-19. Sequencing was performed with immunoSEQ multiplex PCR; in TCRdb, only in-frame clones are kept and a portion is missing. The data contain 160,000 or so clones, more than 80% of them singletons. The sample taken for sequencing was peripheral blood. These receptors all come from a woman in her forties with acute or convalescent COVID-19.

The genes are TRBV27 and TRBJ2-1; D gene unclear. The germline V gene encodes CDR1 MNHEY and CDR2 SMNVEV (reference sequence). The CDR3 has 14 amino acids. V was clipped by 5 bases and J by 4 bases, with 12 bases between them. CDR3 sequence reads: CASSPGGSYNEQFF. CDR3 DNA: TGTGCCAGCAGTCCCGGTGGTTCATACAATGAGCAGTTCTTC.

This clone was detected only once. The gene calls are TRBV25-1 and TRBJ2-2; TRBD1 agrees at 7 bases. V shed 0 bases, J shed 0 bases, and the junction held 7 bases outside the gene matches. Looked up from germline, CDR1 is MGHDK and CDR2 is SYGVNS. CDR3 size: 18 residues. CDR3 loop: CASSEYWGGTANTGELFF. The CDR3 DNA sequence: TGTGCCAGCAGTGAATATTGGGGTGGGACAGCGAACACCGGGGAGCTGTTTTTT.

The chain links TRBV3-1 (or the pseudogene TRBV3-2) to TRBJ2-1; no definite D call. Trimming took 0 bases from V and 5 from J, leaving 14 bases between them. This CDR3 contains 16 residues. CDR1 is LGHDT, CDR2 YNNKEL, per germline (reference sequence). The DNA for the CDR3 is TGTGCCAGCAGCCAAGATAGCCGTTTCTTAGACAATGAGCAGTTCTTC. Its protein is CASSQDSRFLDNEQFF.

The chain is built from TRBV3-1 (or the pseudogene TRBV3-2) and TRBJ2-2; D is undetermined. Germline CDR1 is LGHDT and CDR2 is YNNKEL (reference sequence). CDR3 length: 15 amino acids. Trimming removed 3 bases at V and 4 bases at J, with 12 bases between. DNA of the CDR3: TGTGCCAGCAGCCAGGAAGGAGCCCTCACCGGGGAGCTGTTTTTT. It specifies CASSQEGALTGELFF.

The chain is built from TRBV9 and TRBJ1-1, with a possible D match to TRBD1 (5 bases). Germline V gene sequence: CDR1 SGDLS, CDR2 YYNGEE. Between the trimmed V and J ends, which lost 0 bases and 1 base, there was a span of 13 bases. The CDR3 totals 16 residues. The CDR3 nucleotides read TGTGCCAGCAGCGTAGGGATAGGGACTGGGAACACTGAAGCTTTCTTT. It is translated as CASSVGIGTGNTEAFF.

The gene calls are TRBV2 and TRBJ1-5; 10 positions agree with TRBD1. Germline V lookup: CDR1 SNHLY, CDR2 FYNNEI. The CDR3 runs to 16 residues. Trimming took 5 bases from V and 4 from J; bases not matched to a gene: 8. The CDR3 region has the DNA TGTGCCAGCAGTCCGGGACAGGGGCAATCGAATCAGCCCCAGCATTTT. It is translated as CASSPGQGQSNQPQHF. Based on the CDR3 plus reference TRBV2 and TRBJ1-5, the full variable domain is EPEVTQTPSHQVTQMGQEVILRCVPISNHLYFYWYRQILGQKVEFLVSFYNNEISEKSEIFDDQFSVERPDGSNFTLKIRSTKLEDSAMYFCASSPGQGQSNQPQHFGDGTRLSIL.

J is TRBJ1-1 and V is TRBV7-9, with D possibly matching TRBD1 (5 bases). CDR3 length equals 13 residues. V lost 6 bases and J 0 bases, leaving 8 bases between the germline ends. Germline V gene data show CDR1 as SEHNR and CDR2 as FQNEAQ (reference sequence). In DNA form, the CDR3 reads TGTGCCAGCAGAGCAGGGATGAACACTGAAGCTTTCTTT. It specifies CASRAGMNTEAFF.

This chain connects TRBV5-4 to TRBJ1-2; possibly TRBD1 for D (5 bases). V was trimmed by 6 bases and J by 5 bases, leaving 23 bases between them. CDR1 and CDR2 from the germline V gene are SGHNT and YYREEE (reference sequence). The CDR3 is made up of 16 amino acids. The DNA of the CDR3 is TGTGCCAGCACCCTCCGACACGGGGGGGGACCTTATGGCTACACCTTC. Translation: CASTLRHGGGPYGYTF.

V usage is TRBV4-1 and J usage is TRBJ2-3, with D perhaps TRBD1 (5 bases). Trimming removed 0 bases at V and 2 bases at J, with 15 bases between. This CDR3 is built from 17 residues. In germline, CDR1 is MGHRA, CDR2 YSYEKL. This chain's CDR3 is CASSQDPPGRSTDTQYF. CDR3 DNA: TGCGCCAGCAGCCAAGATCCCCCAGGGCGTTCCACAGATACGCAGTATTTT.

CDR3 amino acids: CASRRYEGADQPQHF. As DNA, the CDR3 is TGTGCCAGTAGACGATATGAGGGGGCAGATCAGCCCCAGCATTTT. The chain uses TRBV19 and TRBJ1-5, with TRBD1 identical over 7 bases. V trimming: 6 bases; J trimming: 5 bases; junction bases outside the gene matches: 10. Germline loops: CDR1 LNHDA, CDR2 SQIVND (reference sequence). The CDR3 totals 15 residues.

The chain's CDR3 is CASSQLAGTDTQYF. In nucleotides, the CDR3 is TGCGCCAGCTCCCAACTAGCGGGCACAGATACGCAGTATTTT. The chain combines TRBV10-1 with TRBJ2-3; 8 bases fit TRBD2. V lost 8 bases and J lost 1; bases outside the gene matches: 5. The CDR3 is 14 residues long. Germline-derived CDR1 and CDR2 are WNHNN and SYGVQD (reference sequence).

Details on this clone: Other DNA sequences in this sample translate to the same CDR3. The V call is TRBV7-2, the J call TRBJ2-5; 10 nucleotides align to TRBD2. CDR3 length equals 14 residues. Germline V gene lookup returns CDR1 SGHTA and CDR2 FQGNSA. V shed 5 bases, J shed 3 bases, and the junction held 3 bases outside the gene matches. The chain's CDR3 is CASSISGRKETQYF. The CDR3 DNA reads as TGTGCCAGCAGCATTAGCGGGAGGAAAGAGACCCAGTACTTC.

The V and J genes are TRBV5-6 and TRBJ2-1, with 7 bases matching TRBD1. In germline, CDR1 is SGHDT, CDR2 YYEEEE. Unmatched junction bases numbered 6, after V lost 3 bases and J lost 0 bases. The length of the CDR3 is 16 residues. CDR3 region: CASSYDRASSYNEQFF. The CDR3 DNA reads as TGTGCCAGCAGCTACGACAGGGCCAGCTCCTACAATGAGCAGTTCTTC. Using reference TRBV5-6 and TRBJ2-1 for the parts outside the CDR3, the full variable domain is DAGVTQSPTHLIKTRGQQVTLRCSPKSGHDTVSWYQQALGQGPQFIFQYYEEEERQRGNFPDRFSGHQFPNYSSELNVNALLLGDSALYLCASSYDRASSYNEQFFGPGTRLTVL.

This chain joins TRBV6-5 and TRBJ1-6, with 9 bases identical to TRBD1. Germline V gene sequence: CDR1 MNHEY, CDR2 SVGAGI. This CDR3 has 14 residues. V was clipped by 6 bases and J by 10 bases; unmatched bases: 7. The CDR3 here is CASSRTGEFSPLHF. CDR3 nucleotides: TGTGCCAGCAGCCGGACAGGGGAATTCTCACCCCTCCACTTT.

The V gene is TRBV9, the J gene TRBJ2-1; D call uncertain. The CDR3 extends over 15 amino acids. Looked up from germline, CDR1 is SGDLS and CDR2 is YYNGEE. The V and J ends lost 3 bases and 6 bases respectively, with 16 bases between them. CDR3 amino acids: CASSARDLVANEQFF. For the CDR3, the DNA is TGTGCCAGCAGCGCTCGAGATCTAGTCGCCAATGAGCAGTTCTTC.

The chain recombines TRBV4-1 with TRBJ2-2, with 13 bases lining up with TRBD2. Trimming cost V 1 base and J 4 bases; bases outside gene matches: 6. The CDR3 loop spans 18 amino acids. In germline, CDR1 is MGHRA, CDR2 YSYEKL. CDR3 nucleotide sequence: TGCGCCAGCAGCCAAGGGACTAGCGGGAGAGTAAGCACCGGGGAGCTGTTTTTT. Its translation: CASSQGTSGRVSTGELFF.

The V gene is TRBV6-5, the J gene TRBJ1-1; D is uncertain. The germline gives CDR1 MNHEY, CDR2 SVGAGI. Trimming took off 6 bases at V and 5 bases at J, with 16 bases between the two ends. The CDR3 covers 14 residues. The CDR3 reads CASSPRRAWTEAFF. The CDR3 DNA reads as TGTGCCAGCAGCCCCCGGAGAGCCTGGACTGAAGCTTTCTTT.

V is TRBV4-1 and J is TRBJ2-7; 9 bases line up with TRBD1. Germline V gene sequence: CDR1 MGHRA, CDR2 YSYEKL. Germline trimming cut 1 base from V and 3 bases from J; bases unmatched to any gene: 4. The CDR3 contains 15 residues. CDR3 region: CASSQAGTGIYEQYF. The CDR3 DNA reads as TGCGCCAGCAGCCAAGCCGGGACAGGGATCTACGAGCAGTACTTC.

The genes are TRBV7-3 and TRBJ2-7, with 15 bases lining up with TRBD2. CDR3 length: 18 amino acids. The germline CDR1 and CDR2 sequences are SGHTA and FQGTGA. V lost 4 bases, J lost 1 base, and 8 bases stayed unmatched. The DNA for the CDR3 is TGTGCCAGCAGCTCTGGGACTAGCGGGAGGATATGGTCCTACGAGCAGTACTTC. It is translated as CASSSGTSGRIWSYEQYF.

This chain connects TRBV13 to TRBJ1-4; D perhaps matches TRBD1 (5 bases). V dropped 3 bases and J dropped 4 bases, with 9 bases sitting between them. The CDR3 has 14 residues. Germline values: CDR1 PRHDT, CDR2 FYEKMQ (reference sequence). For the CDR3, the DNA is TGTGCCAGCAGCTTTTCGGGGGGTAATGAAAAACTGTTTTTT. The encoded protein is CASSFSGGNEKLFF. Looking up the rest from reference TRBV13 and TRBJ1-4 gives the full variable domain: AAGVIQSPRHLIKEKRETATLKCYPIPRHDTVYWYQQGPGQDPQFLISFYEKMQSDKGSIPDRFSAQQFSDYHSELNMSSLELGDSALYFCASSFSGGNEKLFFGSGTQLSVL.